This T cell receptor (beta chain) stems from a study of blood T cell repertoires in COVID-19 (dated by TCRdb to 2018 to 2020). Turning to the overall study: Collaborator samples came from the United States, Italy and Spain and covered acute and convalescent phases of COVID-19. The prospective study material was composed of cDNA or gDNA derived from T cells, B-cell-depleted T cells, or PBMCs. Subjects who had been exposed to COVID-19, were actively infected with it, or had recovered from it provided the deeply sampled blood TCRbeta repertoires that made up the dataset. A freely available public database, intended as a resource for researchers studying the immune response to SARS-CoV-2, is where the repertoires were released. Samples came from the ongoing ImmuneRACE study (first 160 participants) plus 1,254 subjects from 6 global collaborators. Sample metadata almost always included a de-identified subject ID, COVID-19 status, age in years and sex. Where HLA class I and class II types were available, the types were taken from metadata supplied by the sample provider, not from assay-based typing. The investigation overall reported the following: The quantity of clinical and demographic metadata differed by source and by participant and was supplied without curation.

The immunoSEQ Assay, a bias-controlled multiplex PCR, was used to amplify TCRbeta CDR3 regions from genomic DNA. The source study handled its data this way. The number of nucleated cells in each sample was estimated by amplification of reference gene primers within the assay. To quantify the absolute abundance of each unique TCRbeta CDR3 rearrangement, sequence reads were collapsed and filtered. For each sample, productive Simpson clonality was calculated by taking the square root of Simpson's diversity index across productive rearrangements. TCRdb limited this immuneACCESS table to in-frame rearrangements with V and J called. A share of clones is missing; checked studies link under half to unresolved V genes, and the rest is unexplained. The V and J calls and clone size come from that table; D and trimming were worked out from the DNA. The sample data list approximately 210,000 clones, and about 79% of these were observed just once. Of the sample, about 3.2% falls within the top ten clones.

Participants in the prospective study were aged 18 to 89 years, lived in 20 to 30 United States geographic areas, and enrolled through a virtual design. In the prospective study, participants were assigned to cohorts based on the clinical history participants reported in a screening survey and a study questionnaire. For ImmuneRACE Cohort 3, a participant was defined as recovered based on two consecutive negative NP/OP PCR tests, clearance by a healthcare professional, or resolution of symptoms. Each participant in the prospective study had whole blood, serum and a nasopharyngeal or oropharyngeal swab collected by mobile phlebotomists. Additional blood draws and questionnaires over an approximately 2-month period could optionally be provided by prospective study participants. Blood samples from the prospective study were shipped frozen or at room temperature prior to DNA extraction. Details on this clone: Its antigen specificity is not known. Per-base quality was not reported, and no clone a single base away is much larger than it.

The sequence came from a woman aged 55-70 years who had recovered from COVID-19. Material for sequencing was PBMCs or T cells enriched from blood (not recorded which).

The DNA reads as follows: TGTGCCAGCAGTAACTCTCCCCCGAAAGCCTACGAGCAGTACTTC. The resulting protein is CASSNSPPKAYEQYF. The rearrangement joined TRBV2 to TRBJ2-7, with the D gene too uncertain to name. The V and J ends are trimmed by 5 bases and 2 bases, leaving 16 bases between them. From the cysteine through the phenylalanine, the CDR3 covers 15 amino acids. Left in the record is the CDR3 DNA by itself, 45 bases read in frame from the first base. Taken from the germline V gene, the CDR1 and CDR2 loops are SNHLY and FYNNEI.